This entry concerns a single T cell receptor beta chain. The sample is drawn from a study of blood T cell repertoires in COVID-19. Turning to the study itself: Sites across the United States, Italy and Spain contributed samples from acute and convalescent COVID-19.

Assay: immunoSEQ multiplex PCR; the TCRdb copy retains only in-frame clones and omits some. The data show some 98,000 clones, with approximately 82% seen just once and 10% held by the top ten. V shed 5 bases, J shed 3 bases, and the junction held 8 bases outside the gene matches. Germline CDR1 reads MNHEY; CDR2 reads SVGEGT. There are 15 residues in the CDR3. The source of this sequence is a man aged 65-85 years with acute or convalescent COVID-19. This chain uses TRBV6-2 or TRBV6-3 with TRBJ2-7; 9 nucleotides agree with TRBD1. The sample taken for sequencing was peripheral blood. CDR3 DNA sequence: TGTGCCAGCAGTCCCTTGAGGACAGGGGACTACGAGCAGTACTTC. The encoded protein is CASSPLRTGDYEQYF.